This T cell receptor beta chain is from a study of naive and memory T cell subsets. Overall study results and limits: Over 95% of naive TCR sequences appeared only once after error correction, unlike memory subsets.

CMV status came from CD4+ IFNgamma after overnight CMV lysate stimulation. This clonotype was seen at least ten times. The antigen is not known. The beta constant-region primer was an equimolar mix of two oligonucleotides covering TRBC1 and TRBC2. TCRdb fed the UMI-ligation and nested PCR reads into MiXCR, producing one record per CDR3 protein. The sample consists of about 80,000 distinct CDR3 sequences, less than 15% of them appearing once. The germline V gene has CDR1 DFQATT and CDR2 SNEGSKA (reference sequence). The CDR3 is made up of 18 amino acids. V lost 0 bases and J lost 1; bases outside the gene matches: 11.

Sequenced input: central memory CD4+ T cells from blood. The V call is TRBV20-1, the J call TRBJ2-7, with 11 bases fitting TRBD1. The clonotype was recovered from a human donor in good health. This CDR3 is CSARDLRTGGLSSYEQYF. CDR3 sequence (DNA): TGCAGTGCTAGAGACCTCCGGACAGGGGGCTTAAGTTCCTACGAGCAGTACTTC.